The 17 T cell receptor beta chains below come from one sample, sequenced in a study of T cells in Graves' hyperthyroidism and ophthalmopathy. Regions amplified from RNA transcripts were the TCR beta CDR3 regions. Carried out on the TCR CDR3, a first-round RT-PCR used the HTBI primer set. TCRdb used MiXCR to reprocess the multiplex PCR reads, holding one entry per CDR3 protein. Among more than 350,000 distinct CDR3 sequences, 13% to 15% were seen once, and the ten largest hold roughly a fifth. Sequencing was carried out using blood. The source is a woman aged 60 to 75 with Graves' ophthalmopathy.

The chain joins TRBV7-9 to TRBJ2-1, with TRBD1 matching 9 bases. CDR1 SEHNR and CDR2 FQNEAQ come from the germline V gene (reference sequence). Trimming at V came to 8 bases and at J to 1 base, leaving 15 bases not matched to a gene. The CDR3 runs to 18 residues. CDR3 sequence reads: CASGRQGDSEGSYNEQFF. CDR3 DNA: TGTGCCAGCGGTCGACAGGGGGACAGCGAAGGATCCTACAATGAGCAGTTCTTC.

This clonotype was detected a few times. V usage is TRBV4-1 and J usage is TRBJ2-1; TRBD2 agrees at 10 bases. CDR1 is MGHRA and CDR2 is YSYEKL in the germline V gene. CDR3 length: 19 amino acids. Unmatched junction bases numbered 8, after V lost 0 bases and J lost 0 bases. The CDR3 nucleotides read TGCGCCAGCAGCCAAGACGGGACTAGCGACTTGAGCTCCTACAATGAGCAGTTCTTC. This encodes CASSQDGTSDLSSYNEQFF.

This clonotype showed up many times. J is TRBJ2-3 and V is TRBV30, with 10 bases lining up with TRBD1. With 2 bases clipped from V and 5 bases from J, the junction kept 7 bases outside the gene matches. Germline lookup yields CDR1 GTSNPN and CDR2 SVGIG (reference sequence). This CDR3 has 15 amino acids. The chain's CDR3 is CAWSPGTGVLDTQYF. The CDR3 DNA sequence: TGTGCCTGGAGTCCCGGGACAGGGGTATTAGATACGCAGTATTTT.

The table lists this clonotype with many counts. This rearrangement joins TRBV4-1 to TRBJ2-7; the match to TRBD2 covers 8 bases. The V segment lost 1 base and the J segment 2 bases; nucleotides outside the gene matches: 7. The CDR3 covers 16 residues. Germline V gene data show CDR1 as MGHRA and CDR2 as YSYEKL. The CDR3: CASSQGLAGGPYEQYF. In nucleotides, the CDR3 is TGCGCCAGCAGCCAAGGTCTTGCGGGAGGCCCCTACGAGCAGTACTTC.

This clonotype was seen at least ten times. The chain recombines TRBV5-6 with TRBJ2-3, with TRBD2 matching 8 bases. Germline assignment: CDR1 SGHDT and CDR2 YYEEEE. This CDR3 region has 15 residues. The trim removed 4 bases at V and 5 bases at J, leaving 9 bases unmatched. CDR3: CASSLPGLGKDTQYF. The CDR3, as DNA: TGTGCCAGCAGCCTGCCGGGACTAGGGAAAGATACGCAGTATTTT.

About this clonotype itself: A much larger clone lies one base from this, so it may be a read error. This chain's CDR3 is CASSFGSLGYGHTF. Here the CDR3 DNA reads TGTGCCAGCAGTTTCGGGAGCCTCGGATATGGCCACACCTTC. This chain uses TRBV28 with TRBJ1-2; D ambiguous. Germline V gene sequence: CDR1 MDHEN, CDR2 SYDVKM. CDR3 size: 14 residues.

This clonotype was found a few times. The chain combines TRBV20-1 with TRBJ2-3, with 10 bases that match TRBD2. Trimming at V came to 2 bases and at J to 5 bases, leaving 7 bases not matched to a gene. The germline V gene encodes CDR1 DFQATT and CDR2 SNEGSKA (reference sequence). The CDR3 runs to 15 residues. CDR3: CSARFLAGVLDTQYF. The CDR3 DNA sequence: TGCAGTGCTAGATTTCTAGCGGGAGTATTAGATACGCAGTATTTT.

J is TRBJ2-5 and V is TRBV28; D possibly corresponds to TRBD2 (6 bases). The CDR3 is made up of 13 amino acids. From germline, CDR1 is MDHEN and CDR2 SYDVKM. V gave up 3 bases and J gave up 3 bases, with 8 bases separating them. CDR3 coding DNA: TGTGCCAGCAGTTTTGGGGGGAAAGAGACCCAGTACTTC. It codes for CASSFGGKETQYF.

This clonotype came up many times. The V call is TRBV11-2, the J call TRBJ2-3; 10 bases agree with TRBD2. V lost 5 bases and J lost 0; bases outside the gene matches: 8. This CDR3 is 17 amino acids long. In germline, CDR1 is SGHAT, CDR2 FQNNGV. Here the CDR3 DNA reads TGTGCCAGCAGCCTCCACACTAGCGGGACGAGCACAGATACGCAGTATTTT. Amino acid sequence: CASSLHTSGTSTDTQYF.

This clonotype was detected a few times. The chain links TRBV14 to TRBJ2-7, with D unresolved. From germline, CDR1 is SGHDN and CDR2 FVKESK. V lost 2 bases and J 2 bases, leaving 10 bases between the germline ends. The CDR3 extends over 14 amino acids. CDR3 sequence reads: CASSQQHLAYEQYF. CDR3 coding DNA: TGTGCCAGCAGCCAACAACACCTCGCCTACGAGCAGTACTTC.

The table lists this clonotype with many counts. V usage is TRBV11-2 and J usage is TRBJ1-5; 7 bases agree with TRBD1. Germline V lookup: CDR1 SGHAT, CDR2 FQNNGV. The CDR3 is made up of 13 amino acids. J gave up 9 bases and V 5 bases, and 7 bases lay outside the gene matches. The CDR3 DNA sequence: TGTGCCAGCAGCCCCAGGGGGGATTGGCCCCAGCATTTT. Its translation: CASSPRGDWPQHF.

This clonotype was picked up many times. The chain couples TRBV6-1 to TRBJ1-6; D might be TRBD1 (6 bases). Looked up from germline, CDR1 is MNHNS and CDR2 is SASEGT. The V and J ends lost 5 bases and 5 bases respectively, with 13 bases between them. This CDR3 is 15 amino acids long. CDR3 sequence (DNA): TGTGCCAGCAGTCTTGCTACAGGGCATAATTCACCCCTCCACTTT. Translation: CASSLATGHNSPLHF.

This clonotype was recorded once. The DNA of the CDR3 is TGTGCCAGTAGCGAGTTACCGAACACTGAAGCTTTCTTT. This sequence encodes CASSELPNTEAFF. The chain employs TRBV19 and TRBJ1-1; D gene uncertain. The V gene's germline CDR1 is LNHDA and CDR2 SQIVND (reference sequence). This CDR3 has 13 residues. Trimming took 6 bases from V and 1 from J, leaving 9 bases between them.

This clonotype has at least ten counts. J is TRBJ2-1 and V is TRBV5-4, with TRBD2 identical over 9 bases. CDR3 size: 15 residues. Germline trimming cut 0 bases from V and 7 bases from J; bases unmatched to any gene: 5. Germline CDR1 is SGHNT and CDR2 is YYREEE (reference sequence). The CDR3 sequence is CASSLGAGGPNEQFF. CDR3 sequence (DNA): TGTGCCAGCAGCTTGGGGGCGGGAGGGCCTAATGAGCAGTTCTTC.

This clonotype was seen repeatedly, ten times or more. The V call is TRBV20-1, the J call TRBJ2-1; TRBD1 agrees at 8 bases. CDR3 length: 14 amino acids. Per the germline V gene, CDR1 is DFQATT and CDR2 is SNEGSKA (reference sequence). V lost 1 base to trimming and J lost 7 bases; unmatched junction nucleotides: 6. The chain's CDR3 is CSARGTGIGNEQFF. CDR3 DNA sequence: TGCAGTGCTAGAGGGACAGGGATTGGGAATGAGCAGTTCTTC.

This clonotype was recorded at least ten times. The chain combines TRBV20-1 with TRBJ2-3, with TRBD1 matching 9 bases. CDR1 is DFQATT, CDR2 SNEGSKA, per germline (reference sequence). CDR3 length: 15 amino acids. The ends lost 6 bases at V and 1 base at J; junction bases unmatched: 8. In DNA form, the CDR3 reads TGCAGTGCACAACAGGGGGCTGAGGGCACAGATACGCAGTATTTT. The encoded protein is CSAQQGAEGTDTQYF.

J is TRBJ2-2 and V is TRBV5-1; D remains unclear. The V end lost 0 bases, the J end lost 3 bases, and 9 bases lay between the germline ends. Germline V lookup: CDR1 SGHRS, CDR2 YFSETQ. The CDR3 length is 15 residues. The CDR3, as DNA: TGCGCCAGCAGCTTGGGCCAGGTAGACACCGGGGAGCTGTTTTTT. It specifies CASSLGQVDTGELFF.